This T cell receptor beta chain was found in a study of blood T cell repertoires in COVID-19 (dated by TCRdb to 2019 to 2021). For the study in its entirety: Samples covering the acute and convalescent phases of COVID-19 were provided by collaborators in the United States, Italy and Spain. The material from the prospective study consisted of cDNA or gDNA derived from T cells, B-cell-depleted T cells, or PBMCs. The dataset comprised deeply sampled blood TCRbeta repertoires from subjects exposed to, actively infected with, or recovered from COVID-19. The repertoires were released in a freely available public database meant as a resource for research on the immune response to SARS-CoV-2. Samples were obtained from the ongoing ImmuneRACE study (first 160 participants) and from some 1,200 subjects provided by 6 global collaborators. Nearly every sample came with metadata listing a de-identified subject ID, COVID-19 status, age in years and sex. HLA class I and class II types, where available, came from metadata supplied by the sample provider rather than from assay-based typing.

General conclusions and limits of the study: How much clinical and demographic metadata was included differed by source and by participant, and the metadata was provided uncurated.

CDR1 MGHRA and CDR2 YSYEKL were looked up in the germline V gene. V ends up 2 bases short and J 13 bases short, with an unmatched junction base count of 21. From cysteine to phenylalanine, the CDR3 is 19 amino acids long. This entry keeps only the CDR3 DNA: 57 bases, framed from base 1. Note on this clone: What antigen it recognizes has not been identified. No base qualities exist here, and no much larger clone lies one base off it.

The collaborating institutions used their own protocols to collect whole blood in K2EDTA tubes. For TCRbeta analysis, collaborator samples were shipped as frozen whole blood, as isolated PBMCs, or as DNA extracted from either sample type. The immunoSEQ Assay, a bias-controlled multiplex PCR, was used to amplify TCRbeta CDR3 regions from genomic DNA. In the original analysis: The number of nucleated cells in each sample was estimated from the amplification of reference gene primers within the assay. To quantify the absolute abundance of each unique TCRbeta CDR3 rearrangement, sequence reads were collapsed and filtered. For each sample, productive Simpson clonality was calculated as the square root of Simpson's diversity index across productive rearrangements. TCRdb took this table from immuneACCESS and kept in-frame rearrangements with V and J called. Such tables lack part of the clones; where checked against another copy, unresolved V genes explain under half of the gap, and the rest is unexplained. That table gives V, J and clone size, and the DNA gave D and trimming. Counted in this sample were approximately 37,000 clones; 86% of them appeared once. Clones ranked in the top ten supply 19% of the sample.

The source material was peripheral blood. The sequence came from a man in his fifties or sixties in a cohort sampled during active COVID-19. The rearranged chain carries TRBV4-1 and TRBJ2-1; 12 nucleotides in the junction match TRBD1. The DNA sequence is given as TGCGCCAGCAGCCAACCCTACCTCCTCCGGGACAGGGGGCCTTGGGCTCAGTTCTTC. Its amino acids are CASSQPYLLRDRGPWAQFF.